The rows below give T cell receptor beta chains drawn from one sample of a study of shared T cell receptors in the human thymus. Repertoires were generated with immunoSEQ multiplex PCR, while TCRdb's copy carries only in-frame clones and drops some. The data hold 700,000 or so clones, with 75% to 90% observed a single time. The sample also formed part of further work on human thymus T cells.

Sample: thymocytes. These receptors came from a girl in the first two years of life with a congenital heart defect. Each CDR3 is given with its conserved first and last residue.

TRBJ1-5,TRBV2,CASRYPNQPQHF
TRBJ2-6,TRBV2,CASRSVFGANVLTF
TRBJ1-1,TRBV10-1,CASRGTEVQGEAFF
TRBJ1-1,TRBV5-6,CASSSTGILLNTEAFF
TRBJ1-4,TRBV9,CASTTGVVVGEKLFF
TRBJ1-4,TRBV11-2,CASSLGREGYEKLFF
TRBJ1-6,TRBV6-5,CASSYVAPDSPLHF
TRBJ2-7,TRBV10-3,CAIRVAGSSYEQYF
TRBJ1-5,TRBV19,CASSIGRSADSTDSNQPQHF
TRBJ2-6,TRBV4-1,CASSHLQGSGANVLTF
TRBJ1-5,TRBV30,CASAGVICNQPQHF